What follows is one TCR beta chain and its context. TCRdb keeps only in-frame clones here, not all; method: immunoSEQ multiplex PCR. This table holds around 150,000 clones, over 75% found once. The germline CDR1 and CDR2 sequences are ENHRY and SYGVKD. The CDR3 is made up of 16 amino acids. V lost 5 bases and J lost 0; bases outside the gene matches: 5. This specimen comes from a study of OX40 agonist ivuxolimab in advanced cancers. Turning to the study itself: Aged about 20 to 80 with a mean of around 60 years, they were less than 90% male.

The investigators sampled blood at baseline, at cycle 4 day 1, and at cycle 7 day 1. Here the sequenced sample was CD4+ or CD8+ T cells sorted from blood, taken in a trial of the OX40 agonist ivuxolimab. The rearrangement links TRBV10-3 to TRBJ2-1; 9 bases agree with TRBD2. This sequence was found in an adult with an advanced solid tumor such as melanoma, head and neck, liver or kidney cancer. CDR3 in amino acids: CAISSPGLASYNEQFF. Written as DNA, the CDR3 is TGTGCCATCAGTTCCCCGGGACTAGCCTCCTACAATGAGCAGTTCTTC.